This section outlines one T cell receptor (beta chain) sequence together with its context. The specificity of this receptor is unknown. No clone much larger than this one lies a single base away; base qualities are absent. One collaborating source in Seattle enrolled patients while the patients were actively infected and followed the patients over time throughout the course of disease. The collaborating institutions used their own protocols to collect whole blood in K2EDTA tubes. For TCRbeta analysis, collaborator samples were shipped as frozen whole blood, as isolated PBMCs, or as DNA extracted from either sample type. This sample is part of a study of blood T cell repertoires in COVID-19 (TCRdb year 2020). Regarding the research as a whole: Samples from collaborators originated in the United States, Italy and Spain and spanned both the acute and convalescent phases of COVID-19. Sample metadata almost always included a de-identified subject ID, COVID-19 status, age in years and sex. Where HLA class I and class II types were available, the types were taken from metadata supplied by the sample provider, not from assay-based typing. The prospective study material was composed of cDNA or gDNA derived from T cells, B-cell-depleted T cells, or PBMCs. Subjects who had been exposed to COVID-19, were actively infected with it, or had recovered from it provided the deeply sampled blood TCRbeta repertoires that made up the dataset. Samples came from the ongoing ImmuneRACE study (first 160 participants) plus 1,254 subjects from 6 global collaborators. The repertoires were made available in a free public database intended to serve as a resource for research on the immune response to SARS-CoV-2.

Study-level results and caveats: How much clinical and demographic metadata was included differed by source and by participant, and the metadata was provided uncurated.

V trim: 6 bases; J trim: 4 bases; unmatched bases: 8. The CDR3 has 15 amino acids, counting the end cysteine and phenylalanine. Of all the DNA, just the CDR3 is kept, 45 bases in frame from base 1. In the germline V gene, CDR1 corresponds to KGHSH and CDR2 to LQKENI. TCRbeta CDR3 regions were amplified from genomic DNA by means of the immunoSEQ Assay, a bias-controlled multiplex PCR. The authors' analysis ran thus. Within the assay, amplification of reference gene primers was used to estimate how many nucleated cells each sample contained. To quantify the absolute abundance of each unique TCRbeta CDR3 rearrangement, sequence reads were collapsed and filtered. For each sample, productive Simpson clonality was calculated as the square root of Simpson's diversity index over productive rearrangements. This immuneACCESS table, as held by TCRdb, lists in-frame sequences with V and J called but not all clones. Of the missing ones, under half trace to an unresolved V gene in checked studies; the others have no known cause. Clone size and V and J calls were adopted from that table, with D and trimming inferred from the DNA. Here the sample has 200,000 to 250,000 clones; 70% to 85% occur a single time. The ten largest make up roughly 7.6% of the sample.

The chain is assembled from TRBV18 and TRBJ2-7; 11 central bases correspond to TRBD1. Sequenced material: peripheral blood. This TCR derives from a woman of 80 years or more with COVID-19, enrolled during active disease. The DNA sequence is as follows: TGTGCCAGCTCCCAGGCCGGACAGGGGGCGTACGAGCAGTACTTC. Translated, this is CASSQAGQGAYEQYF.